The clone carrying this T cell receptor (beta chain) was detected a few times. Antigen unknown. The record originates from a study of T cell responses to AZD1222 COVID-19 vaccine. Libraries were prepared by immunoSEQ multiplex PCR; TCRdb keeps only in-frame clonotypes and omits some of them. This sample has 90,000 to 140,000 clones, with 88% found just once. With 4 bases removed from V and 1 base from J, the gap between germline ends came to 7 bases. Germline loops: CDR1 SGHDN, CDR2 FVKESK. CDR3 length: 13 amino acids. Study-wide points: The breadth and depth of Spike-specific TCRs increased once two AZD1222 doses had been given. Only a handful of AZD1222 recipients, roughly six in all, had baseline seropositivity. Most donors were white British, females outnumbered males, and clonal diversity was possibly underestimated.

This TCR was sampled from an adult in good health. The material was peripheral blood, obtained on day 0 of AZD1222 vaccination. The genes are TRBV14 and TRBJ1-1; weak D call: TRBD1 (5 bases). Here the CDR3 DNA reads TGTGCCAGCAGCCTCGACAGGAACACTGAAGCTTTCTTT. Translating it yields CASSLDRNTEAFF.